This TCR beta chain was sequenced for a study of blood T cells in healthy people across ages. Study results and caveats: There were more naive CD4+ cells and higher diversity in long-lived donors than in aged donors. Percentage of naive T cells showed a strong correlation with TCR beta diversity. Older age coincided with a roughly linear decline in TCR beta diversity per million T cells.

Peripheral blood samples of approximately 10 milliliters were drawn from each donor. A second PCR, run for 7 to 11 cycles, used a sample-barcoded 5' primer plus a J-beta primer mix. Via MiXCR, TCRdb re-called the 5' RACE reads, giving one row per CDR3 protein. The repertoire holds about 1 million distinct CDR3 sequences, with more than 35% as singletons. Ten or more counts support this clonotype. Its antigen is unknown. The CDR3 is 14 amino acids. CDR1 DFQATT and CDR2 SNEGSKA come from the germline V gene (reference sequence). The V end lost 2 bases, the J end lost 3 bases, and 14 bases lay between the germline ends.

The chain joins TRBV20-1 to TRBJ2-7, with a tentative D call TRBD1 (5 bases). Sequencing was done on a sample of blood. The receptor was derived from a woman aged 60-75 years in good health. The CDR3 reads CSARSDRLDYEQYF. CDR3 nucleotides: TGCAGTGCTAGATCCGACAGACTGGACTACGAGCAGTACTTC.